This T cell receptor beta chain was identified during a study of blood T cell repertoires in COVID-19. Study-wide background: T cells, B-cell-depleted T cells, or PBMCs supplied cDNA or gDNA.

Generated by immunoSEQ multiplex PCR, the TCRdb table keeps only in-frame clones and is missing some. Seen here are 250,000 to 350,000 clones, approximately 89% observed once, and the top ten hold about 12%. This CDR3 region has 14 residues. Germline V lookup: CDR1 SGHAT, CDR2 FQNNGV. The V end was cut by 4 bases, the J end by 4 bases, with 10 bases between. The chain couples TRBV11-2 to TRBJ2-2, with D maybe TRBD1 (6 bases). This receptor was identified in a woman aged 55-70 years with acute or convalescent COVID-19. Sequenced sample: peripheral blood. CDR3 amino acids: CASSWEGGTGELFF. The CDR3, as DNA: TGTGCCAGCAGCTGGGAAGGGGGCACCGGGGAGCTGTTTTTT.